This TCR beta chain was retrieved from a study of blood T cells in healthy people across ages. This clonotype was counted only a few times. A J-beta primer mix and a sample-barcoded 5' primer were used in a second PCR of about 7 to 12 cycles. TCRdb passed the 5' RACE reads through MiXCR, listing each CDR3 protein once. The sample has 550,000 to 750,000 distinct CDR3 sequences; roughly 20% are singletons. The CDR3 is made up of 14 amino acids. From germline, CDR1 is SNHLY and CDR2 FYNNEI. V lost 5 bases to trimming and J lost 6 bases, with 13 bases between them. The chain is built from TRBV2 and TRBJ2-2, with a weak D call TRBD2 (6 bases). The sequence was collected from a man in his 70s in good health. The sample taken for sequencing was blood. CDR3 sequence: CASSFRELAGELFF. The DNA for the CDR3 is TGTGCCAGCAGTTTTCGGGAGCTGGCCGGGGAGCTGTTTTTT.